The present entry profiles one T cell receptor beta chain with its context. Its antigen is not known. The data stem from a study of persistence of HIV-infected CD4 T cells. Background on the study: The sample holds CD4+ T cells responsive to CMV or HIV-1 Gag. General observations from the study: Within sorted populations, more oligoclonal TCRs accompanied more oligoclonal proviruses.

This was the immunoSEQ version 4 assay in survey mode. Template was genomic DNA at roughly 9.6 ng/uL, with up to about 1 ug used per sample. The data were produced by immunoSEQ multiplex PCR, yet TCRdb's version contains in-frame clones alone and is incomplete. This repertoire shows tens of thousands of clones, 70% to 80% found once; its top ten account for 14%. CDR3 size: 16 residues. J lost 5 bases, V lost 2 bases, and 9 bases had no gene match. In germline, CDR1 is MNHNY, CDR2 SVGAGI (reference sequence). Cells were stimulated with overlapping HIV-1 Gag 15-mer peptides. CD40L/CD69 double-negative CD45RO-high memory CD4+ T cells were collected. Suppressive ART was started during chronic HIV-1 infection in these adults.

The chain has TRBV6-6 and TRBJ1-5; 7 positions agree with TRBD1. This sample comprised CD4+ T cells sorted from PBMCs after roughly 17-hour stimulation, obtained from a patient who received antiretroviral therapy. The sequence was obtained from an adult man with HIV who was CMV-seropositive. The CDR3 region is CASSYPGRGEDQPQHF. Here the CDR3 DNA reads TGTGCCAGCAGTTACCCCGGCAGGGGGGAGGATCAGCCCCAGCATTTT.